This TCR beta chain was retrieved from a study of cytomegalovirus exposure and HLA in healthy donors. Study information: Drawn from HLA-typed donors, around 85 million unique TCRs were held in an early data release.

Germline lookup yields CDR1 LGHNA and CDR2 YNFKEQ. The CDR3 extends over 16 amino acids. With 0 bases removed from V and 0 bases from J, the gap between germline ends came to 9 bases. The PCR employed 60 Vbeta primers together with 13 Jbeta primers. Assay: immunoSEQ multiplex PCR; the TCRdb copy retains only in-frame clones and omits some. The sample has 45,000 to 65,000 clones; 82% are singletons. The TCR comes from a woman aged 18-29 years in good health and CMV-seronegative. This sequence joins TRBV4-2 and TRBJ1-5, with unresolved D. Sequenced input: PBMCs. The CDR3 region is CASSQEREHSNQPQHF. The CDR3 DNA follows: TGTGCCAGCAGCCAAGAGAGGGAGCATAGCAATCAGCCCCAGCATTTT.